What follows are 3 T cell receptor beta chains derived from one specimen sequenced in a study of blood T cells in healthy people across ages. Primed by a sample-barcoded 5' primer and a J-beta primer mix, a second PCR proceeded for 7 to 11 cycles. Each CDR3 protein gets one entry after TCRdb re-called the 5' RACE reads with MiXCR. The data show 1.8 million or so distinct CDR3 sequences, approximately 40% seen once. The sample taken for sequencing was blood. The receptors derive from a human donor in good health.

The chain carries TRBV20-1 and TRBJ1-5; 7 nucleotides agree with TRBD1. Unmatched junction bases numbered 6, after V lost 4 bases and J lost 3 bases. From germline, CDR1 is DFQATT and CDR2 SNEGSKA (reference sequence). The length of the CDR3 is 14 residues. CDR3 coding DNA: TGCAGTGCTACAAACACAGGGGCCAATCAGCCCCAGCATTTT. Translating it yields CSATNTGANQPQHF.

The chain links TRBV7-2 to TRBJ2-1; 10 positions agree with TRBD2. V lost 5 bases, J lost 0 bases, and 10 bases stayed unmatched. The CDR3 has 18 residues. CDR1 SGHTA and CDR2 FQGNSA come from the germline V gene. In DNA form, the CDR3 reads TGTGCCAGCAGCAAACCAGCAGCGGGGGGGCACTCCTACAATGAGCAGTTCTTC. As protein: CASSKPAAGGHSYNEQFF.

This clonotype was counted a single time. As the CDR3 is not closed by the conserved phenylalanine or tryptophan, this likely results from a read error. This chain joins TRBV7-9 and TRBJ2-3; 8 bases match TRBD1. CDR1 is SEHNR, CDR2 FQNEAQ, per germline (reference sequence). Trimming at V came to 5 bases and at J to 2 bases, leaving 6 bases not matched to a gene. This CDR3 has 15 residues. The CDR3 nucleotides read TGTGCCAGCAGCGTCACAGGGGGGAACACAGATACGCAGTATTTG. Translated, it gives CASSVTGGNTDTQYL.